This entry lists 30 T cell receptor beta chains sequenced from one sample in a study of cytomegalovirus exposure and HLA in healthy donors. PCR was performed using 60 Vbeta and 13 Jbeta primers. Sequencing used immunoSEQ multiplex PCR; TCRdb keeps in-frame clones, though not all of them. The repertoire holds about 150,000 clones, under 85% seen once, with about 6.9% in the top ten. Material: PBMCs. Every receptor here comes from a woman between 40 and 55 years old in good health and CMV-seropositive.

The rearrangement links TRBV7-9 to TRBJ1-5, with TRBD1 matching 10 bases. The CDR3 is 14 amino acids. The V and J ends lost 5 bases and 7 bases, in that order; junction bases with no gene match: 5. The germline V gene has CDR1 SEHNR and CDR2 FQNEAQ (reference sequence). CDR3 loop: CASSRGQGGQPQHF. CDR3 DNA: TGTGCCAGCAGCCGAGGACAGGGGGGACAGCCCCAGCATTTT.

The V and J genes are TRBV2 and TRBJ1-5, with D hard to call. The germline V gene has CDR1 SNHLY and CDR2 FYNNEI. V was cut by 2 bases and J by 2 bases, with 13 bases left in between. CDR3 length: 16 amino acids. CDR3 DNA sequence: TGTGCCAGCAGTGAAAGTAGAGGAAAAGGCAATCAGCCCCAGCATTTT. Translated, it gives CASSESRGKGNQPQHF. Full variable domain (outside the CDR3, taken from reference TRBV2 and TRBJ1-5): EPEVTQTPSHQVTQMGQEVILRCVPISNHLYFYWYRQILGQKVEFLVSFYNNEISEKSEIFDDQFSVERPDGSNFTLKIRSTKLEDSAMYFCASSESRGKGNQPQHFGDGTRLSIL.

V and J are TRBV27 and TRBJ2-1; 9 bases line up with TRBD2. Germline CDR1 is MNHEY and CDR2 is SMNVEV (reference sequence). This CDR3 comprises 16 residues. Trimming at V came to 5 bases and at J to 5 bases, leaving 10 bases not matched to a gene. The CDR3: CASSRSGGTSNNEQFF. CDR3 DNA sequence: TGTGCCAGCAGTCGATCCGGCGGGACTAGCAACAATGAGCAGTTCTTC.

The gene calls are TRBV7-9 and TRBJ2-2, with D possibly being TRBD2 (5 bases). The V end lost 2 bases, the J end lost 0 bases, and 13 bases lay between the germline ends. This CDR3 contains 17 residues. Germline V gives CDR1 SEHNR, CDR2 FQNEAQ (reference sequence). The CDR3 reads CASSLMYRESNTGELFF. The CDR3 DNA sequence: TGTGCCAGCAGCTTAATGTATAGGGAGTCGAACACCGGGGAGCTGTTTTTT.

The CDR3 coding sequence is TGTGCCACCCGGTTTCGGACAGGGGTGGGCACAGATACGCAGTATTTT. Translation: CATRFRTGVGTDTQYF. The chain joins TRBV6-6 to TRBJ2-3; 9 bases are shared with TRBD1. Per the germline V gene, CDR1 is MNHNY and CDR2 is SVGAGI (reference sequence). The CDR3 sequence is 16 residues long. V trimming: 10 bases; J trimming: 1 base; junction bases outside the gene matches: 12.

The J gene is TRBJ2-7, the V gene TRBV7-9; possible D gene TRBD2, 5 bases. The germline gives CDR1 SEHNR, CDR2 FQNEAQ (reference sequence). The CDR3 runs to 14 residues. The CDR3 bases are TGTTCCGTCACGTTGGACTCCGTATCACTCGGGCAGTACTTC. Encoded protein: CSVTLDSVSLGQYF.

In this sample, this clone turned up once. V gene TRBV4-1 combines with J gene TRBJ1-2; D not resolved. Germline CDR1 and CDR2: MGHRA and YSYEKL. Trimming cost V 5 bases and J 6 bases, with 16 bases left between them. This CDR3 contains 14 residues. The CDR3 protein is CASSSRSERHGYTF. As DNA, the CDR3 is TGCGCCAGCAGCTCACGGTCGGAGAGGCATGGCTACACCTTC.

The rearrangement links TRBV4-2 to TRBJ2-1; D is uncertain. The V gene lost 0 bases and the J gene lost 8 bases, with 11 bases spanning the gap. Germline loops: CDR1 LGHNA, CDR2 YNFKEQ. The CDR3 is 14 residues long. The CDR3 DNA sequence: TGTGCCAGCAGCCAAGACCTTGACTTGGATGAGCAGTTCTTC. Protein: CASSQDLDLDEQFF.

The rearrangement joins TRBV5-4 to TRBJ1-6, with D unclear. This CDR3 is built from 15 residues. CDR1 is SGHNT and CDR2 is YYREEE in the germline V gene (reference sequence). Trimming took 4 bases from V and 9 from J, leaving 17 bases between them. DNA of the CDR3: TGTGCCAGCAGCCTGGCCGGGGTGATGGGTTCACCCCTCCACTTT. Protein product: CASSLAGVMGSPLHF.

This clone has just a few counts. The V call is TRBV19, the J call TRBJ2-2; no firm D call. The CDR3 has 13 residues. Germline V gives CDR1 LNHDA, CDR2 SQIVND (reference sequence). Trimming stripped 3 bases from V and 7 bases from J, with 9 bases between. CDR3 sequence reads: CASSILRVGELFF. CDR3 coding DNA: TGTGCCAGTAGTATCCTCCGCGTCGGGGAGCTGTTTTTT.

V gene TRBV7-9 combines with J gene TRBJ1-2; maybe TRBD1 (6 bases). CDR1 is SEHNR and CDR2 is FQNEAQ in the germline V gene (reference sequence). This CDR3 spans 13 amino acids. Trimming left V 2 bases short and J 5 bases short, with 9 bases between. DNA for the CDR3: TGTGCCAGCAGCTTATCAGGGGTTTATGGCTACACCTTC. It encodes CASSLSGVYGYTF.

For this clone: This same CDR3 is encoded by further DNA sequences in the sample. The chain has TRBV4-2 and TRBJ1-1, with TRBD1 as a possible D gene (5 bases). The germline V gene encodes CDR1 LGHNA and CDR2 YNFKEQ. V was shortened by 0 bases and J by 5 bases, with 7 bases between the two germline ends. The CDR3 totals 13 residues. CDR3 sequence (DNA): TGTGCCAGCAGCCAAGATCAGGGTACTGAAGCTTTCTTT. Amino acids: CASSQDQGTEAFF.

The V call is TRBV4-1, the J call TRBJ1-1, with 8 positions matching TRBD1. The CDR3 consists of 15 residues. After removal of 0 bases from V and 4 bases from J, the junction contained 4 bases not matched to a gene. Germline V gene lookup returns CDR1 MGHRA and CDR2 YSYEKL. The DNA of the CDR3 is TGCGCCAGCAGCCAAGATGACAGGGGACGCACTGAAGCTTTCTTT. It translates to CASSQDDRGRTEAFF.

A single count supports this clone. CDR3 protein: CASSDGGASTDTQYF. CDR3 nucleotide sequence: TGTGCCAGCAGTGACGGCGGGGCTAGCACAGATACGCAGTATTTT. The chain combines TRBV6-1 with TRBJ2-3; a possible D gene is TRBD2 (6 bases). Trimming cost V 3 bases and J 0 bases, with 10 bases left between them. Germline V gives CDR1 MNHNS, CDR2 SASEGT. CDR3 length equals 15 residues.

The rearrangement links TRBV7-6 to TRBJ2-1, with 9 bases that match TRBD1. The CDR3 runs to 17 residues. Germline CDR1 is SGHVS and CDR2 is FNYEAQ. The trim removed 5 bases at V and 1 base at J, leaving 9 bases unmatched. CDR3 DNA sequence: TGTGCCAGCAGCCTACCCCGACAGGGGGGATCCTACAATGAGCAGTTCTTC. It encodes CASSLPRQGGSYNEQFF.

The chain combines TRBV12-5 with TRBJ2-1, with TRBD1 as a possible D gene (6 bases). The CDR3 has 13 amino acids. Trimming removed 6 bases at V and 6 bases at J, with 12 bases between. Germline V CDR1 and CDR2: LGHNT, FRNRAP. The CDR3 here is CASGSLQGNEQFF. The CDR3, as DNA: TGTGCTAGTGGCTCCTTACAGGGCAATGAGCAGTTCTTC.

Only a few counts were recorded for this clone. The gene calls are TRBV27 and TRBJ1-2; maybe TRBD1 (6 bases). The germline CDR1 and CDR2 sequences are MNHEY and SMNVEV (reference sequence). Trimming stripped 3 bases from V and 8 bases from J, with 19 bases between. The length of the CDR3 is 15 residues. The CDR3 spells CASSFGRGFPGGYTF. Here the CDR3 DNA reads TGTGCCAGCAGTTTCGGCAGGGGCTTCCCTGGGGGCTACACCTTC.

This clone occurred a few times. The CDR3: CASEREGVNSPLHF. CDR3 in DNA: TGTGCCAGCGAGCGGGAGGGTGTTAATTCACCCCTCCACTTT. V is TRBV2 and J is TRBJ1-6; no firm D call. V gave up 8 bases and J gave up 6 bases, with 14 bases separating them. Germline V gives CDR1 SNHLY, CDR2 FYNNEI. The CDR3 contains 14 residues.

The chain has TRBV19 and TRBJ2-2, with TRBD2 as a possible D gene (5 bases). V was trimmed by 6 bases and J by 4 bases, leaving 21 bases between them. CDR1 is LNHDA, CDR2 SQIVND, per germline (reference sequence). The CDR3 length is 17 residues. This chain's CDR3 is CASRKDGIALFTGELFF. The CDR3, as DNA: TGTGCCAGTAGGAAGGACGGGATTGCCCTTTTCACCGGGGAGCTGTTTTTT.

This CDR3 reads CASSHPVRYGYTF. The DNA for the CDR3 is TGTGCCAGCAGTCATCCGGTGAGGTATGGCTACACCTTC. This sequence joins TRBV6-1 and TRBJ1-2; D is uncertain. The length of the CDR3 is 13 residues. Germline CDR1 MNHNS, CDR2 SASEGT. Trimming pared 5 bases from V and 5 bases from J, leaving 12 bases between.

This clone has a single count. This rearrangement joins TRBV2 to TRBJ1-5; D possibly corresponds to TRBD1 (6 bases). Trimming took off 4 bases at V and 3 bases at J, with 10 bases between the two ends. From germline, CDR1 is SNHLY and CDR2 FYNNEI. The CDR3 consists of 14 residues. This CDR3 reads CASSGGQINQPQHF. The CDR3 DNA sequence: TGTGCCAGCAGTGGTGGACAGATCAATCAGCCCCAGCATTTT.

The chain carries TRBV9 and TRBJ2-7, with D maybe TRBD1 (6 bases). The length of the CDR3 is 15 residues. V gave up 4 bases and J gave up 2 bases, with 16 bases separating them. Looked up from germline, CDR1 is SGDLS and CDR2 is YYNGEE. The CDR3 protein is CASSPQGIMTYEQYF. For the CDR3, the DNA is TGTGCCAGCAGCCCACAGGGAATCATGACCTACGAGCAGTACTTC.

The chain's CDR3 is CASSVLLRQNENGYTF. The CDR3 coding sequence is TGTGCCAGCAGTGTGCTCCTTCGACAGAACGAGAATGGCTACACCTTC. This chain links TRBV2 with TRBJ1-2; possible D gene TRBD1, 5 bases. The ends were cut back, 4 bases at V and 6 bases at J, with 21 bases in the middle. This CDR3 comprises 16 residues. Germline V gene data show CDR1 as SNHLY and CDR2 as FYNNEI.

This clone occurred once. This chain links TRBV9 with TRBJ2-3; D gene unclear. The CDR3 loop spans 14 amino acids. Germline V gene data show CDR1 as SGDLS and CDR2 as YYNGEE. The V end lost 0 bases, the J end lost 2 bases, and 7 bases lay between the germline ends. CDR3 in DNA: TGTGCCAGCAGCGTAGAGGCGGCCACAGATACGCAGTATTTT. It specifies CASSVEAATDTQYF.

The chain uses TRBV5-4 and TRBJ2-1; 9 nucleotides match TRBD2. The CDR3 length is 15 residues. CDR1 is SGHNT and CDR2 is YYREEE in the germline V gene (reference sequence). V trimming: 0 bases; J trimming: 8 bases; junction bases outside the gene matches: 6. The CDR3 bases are TGTGCCAGCAGCTTGGAGCGGGGGGTTCTCGATGAGCAGTTCTTC. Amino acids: CASSLERGVLDEQFF.

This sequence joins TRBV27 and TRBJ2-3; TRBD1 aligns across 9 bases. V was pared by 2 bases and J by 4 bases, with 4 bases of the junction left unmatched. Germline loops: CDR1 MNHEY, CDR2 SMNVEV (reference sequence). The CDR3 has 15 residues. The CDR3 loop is CASSLRQGGADTQYF. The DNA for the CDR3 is TGTGCCAGCAGTTTAAGACAGGGGGGCGCAGATACGCAGTATTTT.

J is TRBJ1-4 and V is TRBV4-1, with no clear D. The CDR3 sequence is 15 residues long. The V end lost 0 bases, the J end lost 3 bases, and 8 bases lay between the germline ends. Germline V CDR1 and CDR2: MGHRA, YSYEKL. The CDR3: CASSQDHSSNEKLFF. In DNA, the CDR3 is TGCGCCAGCAGCCAAGACCACAGCTCTAATGAAAAACTGTTTTTT.

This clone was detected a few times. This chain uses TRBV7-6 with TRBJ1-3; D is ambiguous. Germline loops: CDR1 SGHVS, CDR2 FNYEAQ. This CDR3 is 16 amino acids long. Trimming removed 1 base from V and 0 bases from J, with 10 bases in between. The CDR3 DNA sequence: TGTGCCAGCAGCTTAGATTATCAGATCTCTGGAAACACCATATATTTT. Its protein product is CASSLDYQISGNTIYF.

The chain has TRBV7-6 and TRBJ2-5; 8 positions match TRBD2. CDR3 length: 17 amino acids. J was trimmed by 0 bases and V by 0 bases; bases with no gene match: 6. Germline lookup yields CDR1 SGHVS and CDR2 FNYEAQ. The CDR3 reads CASSLALTRGDQETQYF. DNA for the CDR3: TGTGCCAGCAGCTTAGCGTTAACGCGGGGGGACCAAGAGACCCAGTACTTC. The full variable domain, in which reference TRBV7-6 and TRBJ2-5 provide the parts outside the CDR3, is GAGVSQSPRYKVTKRGQDVALRCDPISGHVSLYWYRQALGQGPEFLTYFNYEAQQDKSGLPNDRFSAERPEGSISTLTIQRTEQRDSAMYRCASSLALTRGDQETQYFGPGTRLLVL.

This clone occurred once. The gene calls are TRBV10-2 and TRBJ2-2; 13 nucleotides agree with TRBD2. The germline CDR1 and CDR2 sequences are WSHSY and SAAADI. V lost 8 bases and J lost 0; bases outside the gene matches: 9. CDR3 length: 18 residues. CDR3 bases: TGCGCCAGCCGGAGACTAGCGGGGGGCCCAACGAACACCGGGGAGCTGTTTTTT. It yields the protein CASRRLAGGPTNTGELFF.